This record concerns one TCR beta chain sequence. This specimen comes from a study of long-term antiretroviral therapy in people with HIV. Researchers report immunoSEQ v3.0 was run at survey level. Here immunoSEQ multiplex PCR was the method, and the copy in TCRdb shows in-frame clones only, minus some. The sample includes around 21,000 clones, under 90% of them seen just once. The V gene lost 1 base and the J gene lost 3 bases, with 10 bases spanning the gap. Germline CDR1 reads GTSNPN; CDR2 reads SVGIG (reference sequence). The CDR3 contains 13 residues. The source material was unsorted PBMCs, sampled 0.1 years before starting antiretroviral therapy. The receptor was derived from a man in his forties with HIV. The chain employs TRBV30 and TRBJ2-7; D gene ambiguous. The CDR3 DNA follows: TGTGCCTGGAGTGATTTGGGCGACTACGAGCAGTACTTC. It codes for CAWSDLGDYEQYF. Full variable domain (missing parts from reference TRBV30 and TRBJ2-7): SQTIHQWPATLVQPVGSPLSLECTVEGTSNPNLYWYRQAAGRGLQLLFYSVGIGQISSEVPQNLSASRPQDRQFILSSKKLLLSDSGFYLCAWSDLGDYEQYFGPGTRLTVT.